The clone carrying this TCR beta chain was counted between two and nine times. Antigen: not known. V gave up 3 bases and J gave up 5 bases, with 17 bases separating them. Germline CDR1 reads MNHEY; CDR2 reads SMNVEV (reference sequence). CDR3 length equals 15 residues. This specimen belongs to a study of T cell repertoires in cytomegalovirus infection. Background on the study: Well-studied HLA-B-restricted epitopes and recently identified HLA-C-restricted epitopes of CMV were both used in the study. Matching HLA type and CMV infection were both indicated by public TCR beta signatures. Study-level results: Cumulative frequency of public TCR beta families picked out carriers of CMV plus the relevant HLA. The ex vivo response was dominated by HLA-C-restricted CMV-specific TCR beta clonotypes.

TCRdb itself ran the reads through MiXCR, one entry per CDR3 protein. This table has 200,000 to 250,000 distinct CDR3 sequences, roughly 34% appearing once. This specimen consisted of CD8+ T cells from cultured PBMCs, obtained from culture after CMV antigen stimulation. The receptor comes from a human donor in good health (CMV status not recorded). Some clones in this sample may be carry-over from other donors' samples. This chain joins TRBV27 and TRBJ2-7; D call uncertain. The CDR3: CASSFRARSLHEQYF. The CDR3 DNA reads as TGTGCCAGCAGTTTTAGGGCGCGGTCCCTCCACGAGCAGTACTTC.